What follows are 21 T cell receptor beta chains derived from one specimen sequenced in a study of breast tumors, draining lymph nodes, adjacent tissues (dated by TCRdb to 2016 to 2018). The axillary draining lymph nodes of breast cancer patients were the source of the lymph node samples. Preparation of the library involved multiplex PCR. The listed sequencing device is Illumina HiSeq 2000. TCRdb trimmed public reads at Q25 via fastp, called clones via MiXCR and kept in-frame beta chains. Each CDR3 protein appears once, grouped with its most common genes and DNA. The sample has 150,000 to 200,000 distinct CDR3 sequences on record, roughly 30% of them singletons. The ten largest clones add up to roughly 4.3% of the sample. Source material: axillary lymph node tissue. The source of these receptors is a female donor with breast cancer. Some clones in this sample may be carry-over from other donors' samples.

The chain couples TRBV20-1 to TRBJ2-5, with D hard to call. Trimming shortened V by 5 bases and J by 5 bases, and 18 bases separated the two germline ends. The CDR3 is made up of 14 amino acids. Germline CDR1 reads DFQATT; CDR2 reads SNEGSKA (reference sequence). This chain's CDR3 is CSASWASYGETQYF. CDR3 nucleotide sequence: TGCAGTGCTTCCTGGGCGTCCTATGGGGAGACCCAGTACTTC.

This clonotype was seen ten or more times. The chain employs TRBV4-1 and TRBJ1-5; tentative D call: TRBD1 (5 bases). The CDR3 spans 12 residues. V was trimmed by 1 base and J by 7 bases, leaving 5 bases between them. CDR1 is MGHRA, CDR2 YSYEKL, per germline. The CDR3 protein is CASSQGGQPQHF. The CDR3 bases are TGCGCCAGCAGCCAAGGGGGCCAGCCCCAGCATTTT.

This clonotype appeared many times. This chain joins TRBV5-1 and TRBJ2-1; 12 bases align to TRBD1. CDR3 length: 20 amino acids. Germline V gene data show CDR1 as SGHRS and CDR2 as YFSETQ. J lost 4 bases, V lost 4 bases, and 18 bases had no gene match. The DNA for the CDR3 is TGCGCCAGCAGCCCCGAATCCGGGACAGGGGGCAGGTATAGGTACAATGAGCAGTTCTTC. Translation gives CASSPESGTGGRYRYNEQFF.

This clonotype was counted ten times or more. V gene TRBV5-1 combines with J gene TRBJ2-1; possible D gene TRBD1, 6 bases. CDR1 and CDR2 (germline): SGHRS, YFSETQ. There are 15 residues in the CDR3. V lost 1 base and J 2 bases, leaving 10 bases between the germline ends. This chain's CDR3 is CASSLRQGTYNEQFF. The CDR3 nucleotides are TGCGCCAGCAGCTTGCGTCAGGGGACCTACAATGAGCAGTTCTTC.

This clonotype was observed many times. The CDR3 DNA sequence: TGTGCCAGCAGCCTGGGACAAATCCAAGAGACCCAGTACTTC. Residues: CASSLGQIQETQYF. V usage is TRBV12-3 or TRBV12-4 and J usage is TRBJ2-5; D might be TRBD1 (6 bases). The CDR3 length is 14 residues. Trimming shortened V by 6 bases and J by 1 base, and 12 bases separated the two germline ends.

Concerning this clonotype itself: This may stem from a read error, because a much larger clone lies one nucleotide away. J is TRBJ2-1 and V is TRBV12-3 or TRBV12-4; 11 nucleotides match TRBD2. There are 16 residues in the CDR3. V shed 3 bases and J 4 bases; nucleotides not matched to a gene: 5. CDR3 residues: CASSFTSGGDYNEQFF. The CDR3 bases are TGTGCCAGCAGTTTCACTAGCGGGGGAGATTACAATGAGCAGTTCTTC.

The chain couples TRBV10-2 to TRBJ2-2; 15 nucleotides align to TRBD2. V lost 10 bases, J lost 9 bases, and 9 bases stayed unmatched. CDR3 size: 15 residues. Germline CDR1 WSHSY, CDR2 SAAADI. Here the CDR3 reads CATGLAGGPNRELFF. In DNA, the CDR3 is TGCGCCACCGGACTAGCGGGGGGGCCAAACCGGGAGCTGTTTTTT.

CDR3 in amino acids: CATSRGSGLLTPKGEAFF. CDR3 coding DNA: TGTGCCACCAGCAGAGGATCGGGGCTTCTAACTCCGAAGGGTGAAGCTTTCTTT. The chain couples TRBV15 to TRBJ1-1; D perhaps matches TRBD1 (5 bases). The CDR3 consists of 18 residues. CDR1 LNHNV and CDR2 YYDKDF come from the germline V gene (reference sequence). V was shortened by 1 base and J by 7 bases, with 25 bases between the two germline ends. The full variable domain, with the rest looked up from reference TRBV15 and TRBJ1-1, is DAMVIQNPRYQVTQFGKPVTLSCSQTLNHNVMYWYQQKSSQAPKLLFHYYDKDFNNEADTPDNFQSRRPNTSFCFLDIRSPGLGDTAMYLCATSRGSGLLTPKGEAFFGQGTRLTVV.

This clonotype was picked up many times. This chain uses TRBV20-1 with TRBJ1-3; D not certain. This CDR3 comprises 13 residues. V shed 0 bases and J shed 4 bases, with 7 bases lying between them. Germline loops: CDR1 DFQATT, CDR2 SNEGSKA (reference sequence). The CDR3 spells CSAREWEGNTIYF. Written as DNA, the CDR3 is TGCAGTGCTAGAGAGTGGGAGGGAAACACCATATATTTT.

The chain links TRBV6-4 to TRBJ2-7; D is ambiguous. The CDR3 totals 13 residues. Germline V gene lookup returns CDR1 MRHNA and CDR2 SNTAGT. V was clipped by 7 bases and J by 6 bases, with 16 bases between them. The DNA of the CDR3 is TGTGCCAGCAATCGCTCCTTCTTGGGCGAGCAGTACTTC. Residues: CASNRSFLGEQYF.

This chain joins TRBV7-8 and TRBJ1-4; 8 bases match TRBD1. The CDR3 totals 15 residues. After removal of 6 bases from V and 7 bases from J, the junction contained 10 bases not matched to a gene. The germline V gene has CDR1 SGHVS and CDR2 FQNEAQ. The CDR3 loop reads CASSPRAGGSEKLFF. CDR3 nucleotide sequence: TGTGCCAGCAGTCCCCGGGCAGGGGGCAGTGAAAAACTGTTTTTT.

This clonotype was seen repeatedly, ten times or more. The V and J genes are TRBV5-1 and TRBJ2-7, with a possible D match to TRBD2 (6 bases). V was shortened by 3 bases and J by 2 bases, with 12 bases between the two germline ends. Germline V gene lookup returns CDR1 SGHRS and CDR2 YFSETQ. The CDR3 loop spans 14 amino acids. The CDR3 here is CASSWTEGPYEQYF. DNA for the CDR3: TGCGCCAGCAGCTGGACGGAGGGGCCCTACGAGCAGTACTTC. The entire variable domain, with the rest obtained from reference TRBV5-1 and TRBJ2-7, is as follows: KAGVTQTPRYLIKTRGQQVTLSCSPISGHRSVSWYQQTPGQGLQFLFEYFSETQRNKGNFPGRFSGRQFSNSRSEMNVSTLELGDSALYLCASSWTEGPYEQYFGPGTRLTVT.

This clonotype was recorded at least ten times. The chain links TRBV6-1 to TRBJ2-7; maybe TRBD1 (6 bases). Trimming removed 6 bases from V and 6 bases from J, with 18 bases in between. The CDR3 covers 14 residues. The germline V gene has CDR1 MNHNS and CDR2 SASEGT. CDR3: CASRLTLGQSEQYF. The DNA of the CDR3 is TGTGCCAGCAGGCTAACACTCGGACAGTCCGAGCAGTACTTC.

The sample holds many counts of this clonotype. The chain uses TRBV11-2 and TRBJ1-2; TRBD1 agrees at 9 bases. V lost 4 bases, J lost 8 bases, and 8 bases stayed unmatched. The CDR3 sequence is 14 residues long. Germline V lookup: CDR1 SGHAT, CDR2 FQNNGV. The CDR3 here is CASSSTGGFYGYTF. CDR3 sequence (DNA): TGTGCCAGCAGCTCAACAGGGGGCTTTTACGGCTACACCTTC.

This clonotype has a count of ten or more. The chain recombines TRBV29-1 with TRBJ2-1; D is perhaps TRBD1 or TRBD2 (5 bases each). The CDR3 extends over 12 amino acids. Germline lookup yields CDR1 SQVTM and CDR2 ANQGSEA. Trimming left V 4 bases short and J 5 bases short, with 9 bases between. The CDR3 nucleotides are TGCAGCGTTGTGGGGACCCACAATGAGCAGTTCTTC. Translated, it gives CSVVGTHNEQFF.

The J gene is TRBJ2-2, the V gene TRBV25-1; 9 bases are a match to TRBD2. Germline values: CDR1 MGHDK, CDR2 SYGVNS. V trimming: 5 bases; J trimming: 3 bases; junction bases outside the gene matches: 7. The CDR3 contains 16 residues. The CDR3 sequence is CASSQNLAGYTGELFF. CDR3 DNA: TGTGCCAGCAGTCAAAACCTAGCGGGATACACCGGGGAGCTGTTTTTT.

In this sample, this clonotype turned up many times. The gene calls are TRBV6-5 and TRBJ1-2, with D perhaps matching TRBD1 (5 bases). Looked up from germline, CDR1 is MNHEY and CDR2 is SVGAGI. V was trimmed by 6 bases and J by 4 bases, leaving 18 bases between them. The CDR3 is made up of 15 amino acids. CDR3 bases: TGTGCCAGCAGCGCTTCTAGCCCGGGGACCTATGGCTACACCTTC. This codes for CASSASSPGTYGYTF.

This clonotype was detected a few times. This may arise from a read error, as a much more abundant clone is one base away. J is TRBJ2-7 and V is TRBV20-1; 7 nucleotides align to TRBD1. Germline loops: CDR1 DFQATT, CDR2 SNEGSKA (reference sequence). The CDR3 length is 15 residues. Unmatched junction bases numbered 17, after V lost 3 bases and J lost 9 bases. CDR3: CSASEAAGGPTGQYF. CDR3 nucleotide sequence: TGCAGTGCTAGTGAGGCGGCAGGGGGTCCAACCGGGCAGTACTTC.

This clonotype occurred many times. This chain joins TRBV5-5 and TRBJ2-7; TRBD2 aligns across 15 bases. Germline V gene data show CDR1 as SGHKS and CDR2 as YYEKEE (reference sequence). The CDR3 is 19 residues long. J lost 2 bases, V lost 4 bases, and 13 bases had no gene match. The CDR3 nucleotides are TGTGCCAGCAGCACAGTGCCGGGACTAGCGGGAGGCCGGCCCTACGAGCAGTACTTC. Residues: CASSTVPGLAGGRPYEQYF.

Points on this clonotype: This may stem from a read error, because a much larger clone lies one nucleotide away. This chain links TRBV30 with TRBJ2-1; D tentatively fits TRBD1 or TRBD2 (5 bases each). Germline V gene lookup returns CDR1 GTSNPN and CDR2 SVGIG (reference sequence). The CDR3 has 15 residues. The CDR3 loop reads CAWGVLGVTDNEQFF. CDR3 bases: TGTGCCTGGGGTGTACTAGGGGTTACGGACAATGAGCAGTTCTTC.

This clonotype was detected ten times or more. The chain is built from TRBV7-8 and TRBJ1-5; D not resolved. Germline-derived CDR1 and CDR2 are SGHVS and FQNEAQ. The CDR3 loop spans 14 amino acids. V was clipped by 3 bases and J by 7 bases, with 13 bases between them. The CDR3 spells CASSFSGTAQPQHF. CDR3 bases: TGTGCCAGCAGCTTTTCAGGTACTGCCCAGCCCCAGCATTTT. Full variable domain (rest looked up from reference TRBV7-8 and TRBJ1-5): GAGVSQSPRYKVAKRGQDVALRCDPISGHVSLFWYQQALGQGPEFLTYFQNEAQLDKSGLPSDRFFAERPEGSVSTLKIQRTQQEDSAVYLCASSFSGTAQPQHFGDGTRLSIL.